The 28 T cell receptor beta chains presented below share a single source sample, sequenced in a study of T cell responses to AZD1222 COVID-19 vaccine. Repertoires were generated with immunoSEQ multiplex PCR, while TCRdb's copy carries only in-frame clones and drops some. The sample yields roughly 44,000 clones, 65% to 85% seen once. The sample was peripheral blood, taken on day 0 of AZD1222 vaccination. These receptors all come from an adult in good health.

J is TRBJ1-2 and V is TRBV5-1, with TRBD1 identical over 8 bases. The germline CDR1 and CDR2 sequences are SGHRS and YFSETQ. The CDR3 loop spans 14 amino acids. The V gene end was trimmed by 0 bases and the J gene end by 4 bases; junction bases not matched to a gene: 2. As DNA, the CDR3 is TGCGCCAGCAGCTTGGGACAGGGGACCTATGGCTACACCTTC. Translating gives CASSLGQGTYGYTF.

The chain carries TRBV7-9 and TRBJ2-7; D is possibly TRBD1 (6 bases). This CDR3 has 18 residues. Germline CDR1 is SEHNR and CDR2 is FQNEAQ (reference sequence). V was shortened by 2 bases and J by 0 bases, with 20 bases between the two germline ends. The DNA for the CDR3 is TGTGCCAGCAGCTTAAGTGGAGGACAGAGGCTTTACTCCTACGAGCAGTACTTC. Its translation: CASSLSGGQRLYSYEQYF.

The table lists this clone with a count of one. This chain uses TRBV29-1 with TRBJ2-7; no firm D call. Germline V CDR1 and CDR2: SQVTM, ANQGSEA. Trimming removed 3 bases at V and 1 base at J, with 10 bases between. This CDR3 region has 13 residues. The CDR3 coding sequence is TGCAGCGTTGAGAAGGCTGAGTCCTACGAGCAGTACTTC. As protein: CSVEKAESYEQYF.

The chain couples TRBV5-1 to TRBJ2-6, with D perhaps TRBD1 (5 bases). The CDR3 loop spans 16 amino acids. Trimming removed 4 bases from V and 0 bases from J, with 11 bases in between. Germline CDR1 SGHRS, CDR2 YFSETQ. The CDR3 coding sequence is TGCGCCAGCAGCCCAATGACAGTCTCTGGGGCCAACGTCCTGACTTTC. Its translation is CASSPMTVSGANVLTF.

The chain joins TRBV2 to TRBJ1-4; D is ambiguous. The CDR3 extends over 14 amino acids. V was shortened by 3 bases and J by 0 bases, with 5 bases between the two germline ends. Germline-derived CDR1 and CDR2 are SNHLY and FYNNEI. The CDR3 nucleotides read TGTGCCAGCAGTGATTCGGCAACTAATGAAAAACTGTTTTTT. It is translated as CASSDSATNEKLFF.

This chain links TRBV6-5 with TRBJ1-2; 10 bases agree with TRBD1. V lost 1 base and J lost 9; bases outside the gene matches: 2. The CDR3 extends over 13 amino acids. CDR1 is MNHEY and CDR2 is SVGAGI in the germline V gene. CDR3 loop: CASSYWGQGSYTF. CDR3 in DNA: TGTGCCAGCAGTTACTGGGGACAGGGGAGCTACACCTTC.

The CDR3 loop is CASSYGTLGSEAFF. DNA of the CDR3: TGTGCCAGCAGTTACGGGACCCTAGGCAGTGAAGCTTTCTTT. The rearrangement joins TRBV6-5 to TRBJ1-1; D perhaps matches TRBD1 (5 bases). V was cut by 2 bases and J by 7 bases, with 14 bases left in between. Germline CDR1 is MNHEY and CDR2 is SVGAGI. The CDR3 consists of 14 residues.

Details on this clone: Within the sample, other DNA sequences also encode this same CDR3. The chain carries TRBV6-6 and TRBJ2-7; 9 bases fit TRBD1. J gave up 2 bases and V 2 bases, and 4 bases lay outside the gene matches. The CDR3 is 15 amino acids. The germline V gene has CDR1 MNHNY and CDR2 SVGAGI (reference sequence). CDR3 sequence: CASSYGGQGTYEQYF. The DNA for the CDR3 is TGTGCCAGCAGTTACGGGGGACAGGGAACCTACGAGCAGTACTTC.

The chain recombines TRBV4-3 with TRBJ2-4; D is perhaps TRBD1 (6 bases). V was shortened by 0 bases and J by 0 bases, with 15 bases between the two germline ends. The germline V gene has CDR1 LGHNA and CDR2 YSLEER. The CDR3 spans 18 residues. The CDR3, as DNA: TGCGCCAGCAGCCAAGACCCAACAGGGAACTTAGCCAAAAACATTCAGTACTTC. Its translation: CASSQDPTGNLAKNIQYF.

In its sample, this clone was seen once. CDR3 protein: CASGLGLSSEQFF. CDR3 nucleotides: TGTGCTAGTGGTCTGGGACTTTCCTCGGAGCAGTTCTTC. This sequence joins TRBV12-5 and TRBJ2-1; D possibly corresponds to TRBD2 (6 bases). Germline CDR1 reads LGHNT; CDR2 reads FRNRAP. CDR3 length equals 13 residues. V lost 5 bases, J lost 10 bases, and 15 bases lay in between.

The CDR3 reads CSVEEHRGETQYF. CDR3 nucleotides: TGCAGCGTTGAAGAACACAGGGGGGAGACCCAGTACTTC. V is TRBV29-1 and J is TRBJ2-5, with 8 nucleotides matching TRBD1. The junction had 2 bases not matched to a gene; V was cut back by 0 bases and J by 5 bases. Germline assignment: CDR1 SQVTM and CDR2 ANQGSEA. This CDR3 has 13 amino acids.

The chain uses TRBV2 and TRBJ1-4; D ambiguous. V was shortened by 6 bases and J by 8 bases, with 10 bases between the two germline ends. This CDR3 comprises 12 residues. From germline, CDR1 is SNHLY and CDR2 FYNNEI. CDR3 sequence reads: CASSQEIEKLFF. In nucleotides, the CDR3 is TGTGCCAGCAGCCAAGAAATAGAAAAACTGTTTTTT.

The V and J genes are TRBV4-3 and TRBJ1-1, with D possibly being TRBD1 (6 bases). Per the germline V gene, CDR1 is LGHNA and CDR2 is YSLEER. The CDR3 length is 14 residues. The germline V and J ends were trimmed by 4 bases and 4 bases, with 13 bases remaining between them. The CDR3 nucleotides are TGCGCCAGCAGCCGCACAGGGTTTGGCACTGAAGCTTTCTTT. As protein: CASSRTGFGTEAFF.

The rearrangement links TRBV27 to TRBJ2-1, with 9 bases fitting TRBD1. Germline values: CDR1 MNHEY, CDR2 SMNVEV (reference sequence). This CDR3 is built from 14 residues. V lost 6 bases to trimming and J lost 5 bases; unmatched junction nucleotides: 5. The CDR3 coding sequence is TGTGCCAGCAGGAGGACAGGGGATAACAATGAGCAGTTCTTC. Amino acid sequence: CASRRTGDNNEQFF.

The chain uses TRBV30 and TRBJ1-4, with a possible D match to TRBD1 (5 bases). Germline-derived CDR1 and CDR2 are GTSNPN and SVGIG (reference sequence). The CDR3 contains 12 residues. Trimming removed 5 bases at V and 9 bases at J, with 13 bases between. The CDR3 is CAWGALDKKLFF. Here the CDR3 DNA reads TGTGCCTGGGGGGCTTTGGACAAAAAACTGTTTTTT.

The chain combines TRBV5-1 with TRBJ2-5; no firm D call. The V end lost 4 bases, the J end lost 4 bases, and 14 bases lay between the germline ends. This CDR3 is 14 amino acids long. Germline V gives CDR1 SGHRS, CDR2 YFSETQ. The CDR3 coding sequence is TGCGCCAGCAGCCCGGGCTTCGGTGGAGAGACCCAGTACTTC. Translating it yields CASSPGFGGETQYF.

The J gene is TRBJ2-1, the V gene TRBV6-5, with 7 bases aligning to TRBD1. The germline gives CDR1 MNHEY, CDR2 SVGAGI. J was trimmed by 9 bases and V by 7 bases; bases with no gene match: 6. The CDR3 loop spans 12 amino acids. CDR3 loop: CASTPSGGEQFF. The DNA for the CDR3 is TGTGCCAGCACCCCCTCAGGGGGTGAGCAGTTCTTC.

This clone has just one count. This chain links TRBV6-6 with TRBJ2-5, with D possibly being TRBD2 (6 bases). CDR1 and CDR2 from the germline V gene are MNHNY and SVGAGI (reference sequence). CDR3 length: 16 residues. Trimming removed 6 bases from V and 5 bases from J, with 22 bases in between. The DNA for the CDR3 is TGTGCCAGCAGACCCGCGGCTGGAGGGATAACGGAGACCCAGTACTTC. As protein: CASRPAAGGITETQYF.

This clone showed up just once. This chain links TRBV29-1 with TRBJ2-1; TRBD1 is a possible D gene (7 bases). The length of the CDR3 is 15 residues. Germline loops: CDR1 SQVTM, CDR2 ANQGSEA. Trimming pared 5 bases from V and 0 bases from J, leaving 14 bases between. In DNA, the CDR3 is TGCAGCGTTCGGTCAGGGGGGAACTCCTACAATGAGCAGTTCTTC. As protein: CSVRSGGNSYNEQFF.

CDR3 in DNA: TGCAGCGTTGAATTACGGTCTAGCGGGATTGGCGAGCAGTACTTC. Translating gives CSVELRSSGIGEQYF. The gene calls are TRBV29-1 and TRBJ2-7; 9 positions agree with TRBD2. V lost 2 bases and J lost 6; bases outside the gene matches: 11. Looked up from germline, CDR1 is SQVTM and CDR2 is ANQGSEA. This CDR3 is 15 amino acids long.

V is TRBV6-5 and J is TRBJ1-6, with 7 bases matching TRBD1. V shed 6 bases and J 10 bases; nucleotides not matched to a gene: 9. The CDR3 covers 14 residues. Looked up from germline, CDR1 is MNHEY and CDR2 is SVGAGI. This CDR3 is CASRVIGTVSPLHF. The CDR3, as DNA: TGTGCCAGCAGGGTAATCGGGACAGTCTCACCCCTCCACTTT.

The chain joins TRBV19 to TRBJ2-7; weak D call: TRBD2 (6 bases). V lost 3 bases and J 6 bases, leaving 15 bases between the germline ends. The CDR3 totals 14 residues. Germline V gene sequence: CDR1 LNHDA, CDR2 SQIVND (reference sequence). The CDR3 DNA follows: TGTGCCAGTAGTATCTGGGGCGGGACGGGCGAGCAGTACTTC. Protein: CASSIWGGTGEQYF.

This clone was observed once. As DNA, the CDR3 is TGTGCCAGTACCATGGGGAGCAGGGACATTCAGTACTTC. Translated: CASTMGSRDIQYF. This rearrangement joins TRBV19 to TRBJ2-4; D assignment may be TRBD1 or TRBD2 (5 bases each). The germline V and J ends were trimmed by 7 bases and 8 bases, with 15 bases remaining between them. CDR3 length equals 13 residues. Looked up from germline, CDR1 is LNHDA and CDR2 is SQIVND (reference sequence).

The chain links TRBV5-4 to TRBJ1-6; D is ambiguous. CDR1 and CDR2 (germline): SGHNT, YYREEE (reference sequence). Trimming took 0 bases from V and 9 from J, leaving 13 bases between them. The CDR3 is 15 amino acids. The CDR3 is CASSLAAGESSPLHF. The CDR3 DNA reads as TGTGCCAGCAGCTTGGCCGCAGGCGAATCTTCACCCCTCCACTTT.

This clone was seen only a few times. CDR3 loop: CASSVVTPRTELFF. CDR3 coding DNA: TGCGCCAGCAGCGTAGTGACACCTCGAACGGAGCTGTTTTTT. This chain links TRBV5-1 with TRBJ2-2; D is unresolved. Germline V lookup: CDR1 SGHRS, CDR2 YFSETQ. The length of the CDR3 is 14 residues. V lost 4 bases and J lost 10, with 17 bases in between.

V gene TRBV11-2 combines with J gene TRBJ2-7; D gene uncertain. V lost 1 base and J lost 2, with 9 bases in between. Germline V gene sequence: CDR1 SGHAT, CDR2 FQNNGV. The CDR3 is 14 amino acids. Here the CDR3 DNA reads TGTGCCAGCAGCTTAGCCCTCAAGGCCTACGAGCAGTACTTC. Protein: CASSLALKAYEQYF.

The chain is built from TRBV4-2 and TRBJ1-3; unclear D gene. Germline CDR1 LGHNA, CDR2 YNFKEQ. Between the trimmed V and J ends, which lost 0 bases and 2 bases, there was a span of 8 bases. The CDR3 is 15 residues long. CDR3 in amino acids: CASSQEFGTGNTIYF. CDR3 DNA: TGTGCCAGCAGCCAAGAGTTCGGAACTGGAAACACCATATATTTT.

The rearrangement uses TRBV2 and TRBJ1-1, with 7 bases identical to TRBD1. This CDR3 comprises 13 residues. Germline V gives CDR1 SNHLY, CDR2 FYNNEI. Trimming at V came to 6 bases and at J to 1 base, leaving 2 bases not matched to a gene. This CDR3 reads CASRRQGNTEAFF. The CDR3 nucleotides read TGTGCCAGCAGGAGACAGGGGAACACTGAAGCTTTCTTT.